This is a list of T cell receptor beta chains from one sample in a study of OX40 agonist ivuxolimab in advanced cancers. Assay used: immunoSEQ multiplex PCR; TCRdb lists only in-frame clones, some missing. The table includes about 24,000 clones, 73% detected once. The starting material was CD4+ or CD8+ T cells sorted from blood, obtained in a trial of the OX40 agonist ivuxolimab. These receptor sequences come from an adult with an advanced solid tumor such as melanoma, head and neck, liver or kidney cancer. The CDR3 runs from the conserved cysteine through the conserved F or W. The D gene is left open where the match is weak. Clone size, where shown, is once, few, many, or a class for clones that have expanded.

>TRBJ2-7|TRBV11-3|.|.
TGTGCCAGCAGCTTGGTCCAGGGGCCCTACGAGCAGTACTTC
CASSLVQGPYEQYF
>TRBJ2-7|TRBV7-9|.|few
TGTGCCAGCAGCCCCAAGTCGGGGGCCGAGCAGTACTTC
CASSPKSGAEQYF
>TRBJ2-7|TRBV9|.|.
TGTGCCAGCAGCGTTGAGAATACCTACGAGCAGTACTTC
CASSVENTYEQYF
>TRBJ2-2|TRBV7-6|.|.
TGTGCCAGCAGTCCCTTCGGTGGAGGGAGGAGTCACGGGGAGCTGTTTTTT
CASSPFGGGRSHGELFF
>TRBJ2-2|TRBV7-9|.|.
TGTGCCAGCAGCTTATTGGGACAGAACACCGGGGAGCTGTTTTTT
CASSLLGQNTGELFF
>TRBJ2-2|TRBV19|.|.
TGTGCCAGTAGTATCAAGGGTGCGACCGGGGAGCTGTTTTTT
CASSIKGATGELFF
>TRBJ1-4|TRBV7-8|.|.
TGTGCCAGCAGCCTTACAGGGAACCGGAATGAAAAACTGTTTTTT
CASSLTGNRNEKLFF
>TRBJ2-3|TRBV7-9|.|.
TGTGCCAGCAGCGGGGGGTCCACAGATACGCAGTATTTT
CASSGGSTDTQYF
>TRBJ2-5|TRBV9|.|.
TGTGCCAGCAGCGTAGGTACAGATCTTCGTCGCGAGACCCAGTACTTC
CASSVGTDLRRETQYF
>TRBJ2-1|TRBV9|.|.
TGTGCCAGCAGCGTAGGGGCAGTTGGCTACAATGAGCAGTTCTTC
CASSVGAVGYNEQFF
>TRBJ2-7|TRBV7-9|TRBD2|.
TGTGCCAGCAGCCCACTTAGCGGGGGGGACGAGCAGTACTTC
CASSPLSGGDEQYF
>TRBJ2-1|TRBV5-6|TRBD2|.
TGTGCCAGCAGCTTGACTAGCGGGGGATACGGTGAGCAGTTCTTC
CASSLTSGGYGEQFF
>TRBJ2-7|TRBV27|.|.
TGTGCCAGCAGCCTAAATGGGGCAAACTACGAGCAGTACTTC
CASSLNGANYEQYF
>TRBJ2-3|TRBV18|TRBD2|few
TGTGCCAGCTCATCGGGACTATCTAGCACAGATACGCAGTATTTT
CASSSGLSSTDTQYF
>TRBJ2-2|TRBV19|TRBD1|.
TGTGCCAGCGACAGGGGCGACACCGGGGAGCTGTTTTTT
CASDRGDTGELFF
>TRBJ2-1|TRBV9|.|.
TGTGCCAGCAGCGTATGGTCCTACAATGAGCAGTTCTTC
CASSVWSYNEQFF
>TRBJ1-3|TRBV5-6|.|.
TGTGCCAGCAGTCATAATCCCAGGCCTCCGAACACCATATATTTT
CASSHNPRPPNTIYF
>TRBJ2-1|TRBV28|.|few
TGTGCCAGCCGTCGAGGGTACAATGAGCAGTTCTTC
CASRRGYNEQFF
>TRBJ2-1|TRBV30|.|.
TGTGCCTGGAGTAGCAAGCACTGGTCTCCAGGGGTAATTGCGGGGGTGGGCAATGAGCAGTTCTTC
CAWSSKHWSPGVIAGVGNEQFF
>TRBJ1-3|TRBV5-1|.|.
TGCGCCAGCAGCCTGGACATAGGAAACACCATATATTTT
CASSLDIGNTIYF
>TRBJ1-1|TRBV2|.|once
TGTGCCAGCAGTGAGGGGGGGATATTCGACACTGAAGCTTTCTTT
CASSEGGIFDTEAFF
>TRBJ1-1|TRBV4-1|.|.
TGCGCCAGCAGCCAAGGGGGGCATGGGCTCACTGAAGCTTTCTTT
CASSQGGHGLTEAFF
>TRBJ2-7|TRBV5-4|TRBD1|.
TGTGCCAGCAGCAGTGACAGGGGTAACTACGAGCAGTACTTC
CASSSDRGNYEQYF
>TRBJ2-1|TRBV4-3|.|few
TGCGCCAGCAGCCAAGGGTTACGTAACCATGAGCAGTTCTTC
CASSQGLRNHEQFF
>TRBJ1-1|TRBV19|.|.
TGTGCCAGTAGTATCTTCGGGAACACTGAAGCTTTCTTT
CASSIFGNTEAFF
>TRBJ1-5|TRBV6-5|TRBD1|.
TGTGCCATCGGGACAGGGAGCAATCAGCCCCAGCATTTT
CAIGTGSNQPQHF
>TRBJ2-6|TRBV7-6|TRBD1|.
TGTGCCAGCAGCAGATTACAGGGGCAGTCTGGGGCCAACGTCCTGACTTTC
CASSRLQGQSGANVLTF
>TRBJ2-3|TRBV27|.|.
TGTGCCAGCAGTTCGACCTTAAATACGCAGTATTTT
CASSSTLNTQYF
>TRBJ2-7|TRBV7-8|.|.
TGTGCCAGCAGCTTAGGGAGGGGGACCTACGAGCAGTACTTC
CASSLGRGTYEQYF
>TRBJ2-1|TRBV6-4|TRBD2|few
TGTGCCAGCAGTGACGGGACTAGCGGGGGGAATGAGCAGTTCTTC
CASSDGTSGGNEQFF
>TRBJ2-1|TRBV9|.|.
TGTGCCAGCAGCGTAGACCGCGACAGCCTAATCAATGAGCAGTTCTTC
CASSVDRDSLINEQFF
>TRBJ2-3|TRBV11-3|TRBD2|once
TGTGCCAGCAGCCCGCTAGCGGGGGGAGCAGATACGCAGTATTTT
CASSPLAGGADTQYF
>TRBJ2-5|TRBV7-3|.|.
TGTGCCAGCAGCTTAAACCCCGGCGAGACCCAGTACTTC
CASSLNPGETQYF
>TRBJ2-7|TRBV9|TRBD1|.
TGTGCCAGCAGCTTACTTCCGACAGGGGTAAGCGACGAGCAGTACTTC
CASSLLPTGVSDEQYF
>TRBJ1-2|TRBV6-4|.|.
TGTGCCAGCAGTGCAGGGGCCGGGGGCTACACCTTC
CASSAGAGGYTF
>TRBJ2-3|TRBV28|.|once
TGTGCCAGCAGTCTCCGGACAGACCCACGCACAGATACGCAGTATTTT
CASSLRTDPRTDTQYF
>TRBJ2-3|TRBV27|.|once
TGTGCCAGCATTCCCCAGGGGTATAGCACAGCAGATACGCAGTATTTT
CASIPQGYSTADTQYF
>TRBJ2-3|TRBV5-1|TRBD2|few
TGCGCCAGCAGCTTGGAGTCATCATCGGGGGGGCCGATCCGAGATACGCAGTATTTT
CASSLESSSGGPIRDTQYF
>TRBJ1-4|TRBV6-1|.|.
TGTGCCAGCAGCCCCAGGACGGTGCCTAATGAAAAACTGTTTTTT
CASSPRTVPNEKLFF
>TRBJ2-2|TRBV11-2|TRBD2|.
TGTGCCAGCAGCTTACGGCCTAGCGGGGGTGAGCGGAAGATCGGGGAGCTGTTTTTT
CASSLRPSGGERKIGELFF